This entry lists 3 T cell receptor beta chains sequenced from one sample in a study of blood T cell repertoires in COVID-19. Measured with immunoSEQ multiplex PCR; TCRdb has only the in-frame clones, and not every one. The sample carries just over 200,000 clones, approximately 84% recorded once. Sequenced sample: peripheral blood. These receptors were obtained from a man aged 80 or over with acute or convalescent COVID-19.

This clone was recorded once. The V gene is TRBV2, the J gene TRBJ2-4, with D tentatively TRBD2 (7 bases). This CDR3 spans 14 amino acids. Trimming removed 6 bases at V and 7 bases at J, with 16 bases between. Germline CDR1 reads SNHLY; CDR2 reads FYNNEI. The CDR3 nucleotides read TGTGCCAGCAGGGGAGGGGGGGCCCTCAACATTCAGTACTTC. It specifies CASRGGGALNIQYF.

The genes are TRBV5-4 and TRBJ1-1, with 7 bases matching TRBD1. The junction had 5 bases not matched to a gene; V was cut back by 0 bases and J by 9 bases. This CDR3 comprises 13 residues. Germline V gene data show CDR1 as SGHNT and CDR2 as YYREEE (reference sequence). CDR3 nucleotide sequence: TGTGCCAGCAGCTTGGTTGTAGGGGGCCAAGCTTTCTTT. Its translation: CASSLVVGGQAFF.

The V and J genes are TRBV28 and TRBJ2-3; D gene uncertain. Germline V gene data show CDR1 as MDHEN and CDR2 as SYDVKM. Trimming stripped 7 bases from V and 0 bases from J, with 5 bases between. The CDR3 totals 12 residues. The CDR3 reads CASTISTDTQYF. The CDR3 bases are TGTGCCAGCACCATTAGCACAGATACGCAGTATTTT. The full variable domain, in which reference TRBV28 and TRBJ2-3 provide the parts outside the CDR3, is DVKVTQSSRYLVKRTGEKVFLECVQDMDHENMFWYRQDPGLGLRLIYFSYDVKMKEKGDIPEGYSVSREKKERFSLILESASTNQTSMYLCASTISTDTQYFGPGTRLTVL.